The entry that follows covers one T cell receptor (beta chain) sequence. The target antigen is unknown. The data originate from a study of T cell responses to AZD1222 COVID-19 vaccine. Measured with immunoSEQ multiplex PCR; TCRdb has only the in-frame clones, and not every one. In the table there are over 130,000 clones, about 92% of which are singletons. This CDR3 has 16 amino acids. Germline CDR1 and CDR2: SGHDT and YYEEEE. V lost 0 bases, J lost 4 bases, and 5 bases stayed unmatched. Study findings and constraints: Unmutated variant regions are reportedly the target of nearly half of TCRs that are spike-specific. Among those given AZD1222, only five to seven were seropositive at baseline.

The sequences come from peripheral blood, collected 28 days after the second AZD1222 dose. The chain recombines TRBV5-6 with TRBJ2-7; 12 nucleotides match TRBD1. This TCR was sampled from an adult who received the AZD1222 COVID-19 vaccine. CDR3 sequence reads: CASSLAGTGGLYEQYF. DNA of the CDR3: TGTGCCAGCAGCTTGGCTGGGACAGGGGGCTTGTACGAGCAGTACTTC.